This T cell receptor (beta chain) stems from a study of cytomegalovirus exposure and HLA in healthy donors. The CDR3 loop spans 15 amino acids. Germline V gene sequence: CDR1 MNHEY, CDR2 SVGAGI. Between the trimmed V and J ends, which lost 0 bases and 4 bases, there was a span of 13 bases. The PCR contained 60 Vbeta and 13 Jbeta primers. The protocol was immunoSEQ multiplex PCR, while the TCRdb copy is restricted to in-frame clones and leaves out a portion. The table includes some 54,000 clones, more than 70% detected once. Sequenced: PBMCs. The sequence came from a male donor in good health and CMV-seronegative. The chain has TRBV6-5 and TRBJ2-7, with D tentatively TRBD1 (6 bases). CDR3 in DNA: TGTGCCAGCAGTTACTCGATCAGGGGAAGATACGAGCAGTACTTC. It is translated as CASSYSIRGRYEQYF.